This T cell receptor (beta chain) was captured in a study of cytomegalovirus exposure and HLA in healthy donors. The study, taken as a whole, reports: CMV antigen specificity of a few CMV-associated chains was confirmed in vitro.

J was trimmed by 0 bases and V by 8 bases; bases with no gene match: 3. The CDR3 sequence is 15 residues long. CDR1 is MNHNS, CDR2 SASEGT, per germline. Worth noting for this clone: No antigen is known for it.

This table comes from immunoSEQ multiplex PCR, and its TCRdb copy is limited to in-frame clones, with some not included. The table lists fewer than 150,000 clones, 88% of them singletons. The sample comprised PBMCs. The rearrangement links TRBV6-1 to TRBJ2-6; TRBD1 agrees at 8 bases. The sequence was obtained from a man aged 25 to 45 in good health and CMV-seronegative. DNA for the CDR3: TGTGCCAGCGGACAGGGCGGCTCTGGGGCCAACGTCCTGACTTTC. This encodes CASGQGGSGANVLTF.